A single sample is the source of the 5 T cell receptor beta chains below, sequenced in a study of shared clonotypes between healthy human individuals. Terminally differentiated effector memory CD45RA+ cells were excluded by CCR7 positive selection of CD45RO-negative cells. Assay: immunoSEQ multiplex PCR; the TCRdb copy retains only in-frame clones and omits some. The sample lists millions of clones; about 95% were seen once. Sequencing input: naive CD8+ T cells sorted from blood. The receptor source for this set is a man in his late teens or twenties in good health.

The chain has TRBV27 and TRBJ1-6; D not certain. V was clipped by 2 bases and J by 0 bases, with 11 bases between them. The CDR3 extends over 17 amino acids. Germline V lookup: CDR1 MNHEY, CDR2 SMNVEV (reference sequence). The CDR3 DNA reads as TGTGCCAGCAGTTTAGCCACTCCGAGCTCCTATAATTCACCCCTCCACTTT. Residues: CASSLATPSSYNSPLHF.

The table lists this clone with a count of one. The rearrangement uses TRBV7-6 and TRBJ1-1, with D uncertain. This CDR3 has 13 amino acids. With 5 bases removed from V and 0 bases from J, the gap between germline ends came to 7 bases. The germline CDR1 and CDR2 sequences are SGHVS and FNYEAQ. CDR3 sequence (DNA): TGTGCCAGCAGCCCAAGGTTGAACACTGAAGCTTTCTTT. It specifies CASSPRLNTEAFF.

V and J are TRBV29-1 and TRBJ2-7, with 8 bases lining up with TRBD1. V dropped 3 bases and J dropped 4; count of bases not matched to a gene: 11. Germline CDR1 and CDR2: SQVTM and ANQGSEA. The length of the CDR3 is 15 residues. CDR3 DNA sequence: TGCAGCGTTGATGGGGGGACAGGTCCTGGGTACGAGCAGTACTTC. This encodes CSVDGGTGPGYEQYF.

V and J are TRBV5-1 and TRBJ2-7; 10 positions agree with TRBD2. Trimming cost V 4 bases and J 4 bases; bases outside gene matches: 8. Germline-derived CDR1 and CDR2 are SGHRS and YFSETQ. This CDR3 is 15 amino acids long. The CDR3 reads CASSAPTSGRYEQYF. For the CDR3, the DNA is TGCGCCAGCAGCGCCCCGACTAGCGGGCGGTACGAGCAGTACTTC.

The V call is TRBV30, the J call TRBJ2-3, with TRBD2 matching 12 bases. Germline assignment: CDR1 GTSNPN and CDR2 SVGIG (reference sequence). Trimming took 5 bases from V and 3 from J; bases not matched to a gene: 3. The CDR3 runs to 14 residues. The CDR3 protein is CAWELAGGTDTQYF. In DNA, the CDR3 is TGTGCCTGGGAGCTAGCGGGGGGGACAGATACGCAGTATTTT.